The clone carrying this TCR beta chain is a singleton in its sample. Original processing notes: Filtering of immunoSEQ junctional sequences could not match full-length read filtering. Produced via immunoSEQ multiplex PCR; TCRdb's table is partial and in-frame only. Clone size and V and J calls were adopted from that table, with D and trimming inferred from the DNA. The data hold 2,500,000 or so clones, with just under 95% observed a single time. This sample was taken from a study of shared clonotypes between healthy human individuals. The sample consisted of naive CD4+ T cells from PBMCs. Subset defined: CD45RA+ positively selected. This TCR was sampled from a man aged 18 to 35 in good health. Some clones in this sample may be carry-over from other donors' samples.

This chain's CDR3 is CASHTRWTGGSEQYF. The CDR3 coding sequence is TGTGCCAGCCATACCCGTTGGACAGGGGGCAGCGAGCAGTACTTC. The chain is built from TRBV28 and TRBJ2-7, with 11 nucleotides matching TRBD1. V was clipped by 8 bases and J by 6 bases; unmatched bases: 12. Per the germline V gene, CDR1 is MDHEN and CDR2 is SYDVKM. This CDR3 has 15 residues.